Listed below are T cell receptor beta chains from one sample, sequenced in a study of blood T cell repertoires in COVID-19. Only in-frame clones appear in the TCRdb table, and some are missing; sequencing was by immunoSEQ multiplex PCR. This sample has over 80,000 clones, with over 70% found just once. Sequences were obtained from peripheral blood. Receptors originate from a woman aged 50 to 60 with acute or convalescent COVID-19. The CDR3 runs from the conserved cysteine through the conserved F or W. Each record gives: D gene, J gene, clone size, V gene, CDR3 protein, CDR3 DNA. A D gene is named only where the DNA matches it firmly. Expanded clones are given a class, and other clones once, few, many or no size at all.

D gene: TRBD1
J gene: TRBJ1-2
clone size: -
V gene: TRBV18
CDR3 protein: CASSPPGTALYGYTF
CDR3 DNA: TGTGCCAGCTCACCACCCGGGACAGCCCTCTATGGCTACACCTTC

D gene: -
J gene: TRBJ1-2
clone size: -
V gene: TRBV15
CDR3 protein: CATSGGARNYTF
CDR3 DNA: TGTGCCACCAGCGGGGGGGCCAGAAACTACACCTTC

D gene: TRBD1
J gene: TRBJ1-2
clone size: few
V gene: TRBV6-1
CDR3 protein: CASSEWRQGVNYYTF
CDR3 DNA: TGTGCCAGCAGTGAATGGAGACAGGGGGTGAATTACTACACCTTC

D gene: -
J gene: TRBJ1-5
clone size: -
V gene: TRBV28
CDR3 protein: CASRRAGPQHF
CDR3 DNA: TGTGCCAGCCGCAGGGCAGGACCCCAGCATTTT

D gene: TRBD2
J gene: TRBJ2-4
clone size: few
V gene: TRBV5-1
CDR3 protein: CASSHETSGGLLAKNIQYF
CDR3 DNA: TGCGCCAGCAGCCACGAGACTAGCGGGGGGCTTTTAGCCAAAAACATTCAGTACTTC

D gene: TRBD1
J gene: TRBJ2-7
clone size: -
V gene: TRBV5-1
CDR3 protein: CASSRGQEAYEQYF
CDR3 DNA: TGCGCCAGCAGCCGCGGACAGGAAGCTTACGAGCAGTACTTC

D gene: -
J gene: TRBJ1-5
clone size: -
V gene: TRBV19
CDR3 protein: CASSIVVEQPQHF
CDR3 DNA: TGTGCCAGTAGTATCGTAGTTGAGCAGCCCCAGCATTTT

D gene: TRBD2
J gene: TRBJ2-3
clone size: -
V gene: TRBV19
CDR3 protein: CASSITRGGTDTQYF
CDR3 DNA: TGTGCCAGTAGTATAACCCGGGGGGGCACAGATACGCAGTATTTT

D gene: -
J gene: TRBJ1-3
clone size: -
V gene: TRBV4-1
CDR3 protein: CASSEDPGDSGNTIYF
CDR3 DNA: TGCGCCAGCAGCGAAGACCCCGGGGATTCTGGAAACACCATATATTTT

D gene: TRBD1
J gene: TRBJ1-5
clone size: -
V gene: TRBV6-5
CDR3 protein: CASSPRDRRDQPQHF
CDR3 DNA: TGTGCCAGCAGCCCCCGGGACAGGAGGGATCAGCCCCAGCATTTT

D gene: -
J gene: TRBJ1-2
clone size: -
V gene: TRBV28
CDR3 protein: CASPVGDFPYGYTF
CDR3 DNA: TGTGCCAGCCCGGTAGGGGACTTCCCCTATGGCTACACCTTC

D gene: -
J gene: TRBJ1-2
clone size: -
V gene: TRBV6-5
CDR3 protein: CASSPRQYGYTF
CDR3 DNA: TGTGCCAGCAGCCCGAGACAATATGGCTACACCTTC

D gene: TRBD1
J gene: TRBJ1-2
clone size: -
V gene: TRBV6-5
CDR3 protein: CASSPLGQNYGYTF
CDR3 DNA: TGTGCCAGCAGTCCGCTGGGACAGAACTATGGCTACACCTTC

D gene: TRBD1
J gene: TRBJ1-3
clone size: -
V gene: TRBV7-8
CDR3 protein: CASSSPSGGRSGNTIYF
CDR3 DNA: TGTGCCAGCAGCTCCCCATCAGGGGGCCGCTCTGGAAACACCATATATTTT

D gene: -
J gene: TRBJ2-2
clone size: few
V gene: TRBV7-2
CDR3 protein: CASSLVGGSTGELFF
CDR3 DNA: TGTGCCAGCAGCTTAGTAGGGGGTAGCACCGGGGAGCTGTTTTTT

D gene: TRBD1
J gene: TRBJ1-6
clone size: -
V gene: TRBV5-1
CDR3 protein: CASSFGTGGMSYNSPLHF
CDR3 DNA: TGCGCCAGCAGCTTCGGGACAGGGGGCATGTCCTATAATTCACCCCTCCACTTT

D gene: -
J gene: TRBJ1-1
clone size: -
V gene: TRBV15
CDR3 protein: CATEGNTEAFF
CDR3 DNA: TGTGCCACAGAGGGGAACACTGAAGCTTTCTTT

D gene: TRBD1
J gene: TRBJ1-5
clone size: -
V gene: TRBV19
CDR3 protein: CASTPDRGLQPQHF
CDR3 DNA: TGTGCCAGTACCCCCGACAGGGGGCTTCAGCCCCAGCATTTT

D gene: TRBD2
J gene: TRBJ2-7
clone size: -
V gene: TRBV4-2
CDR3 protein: CASSQVQPGLAYEQYF
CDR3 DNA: TGTGCCAGCAGCCAAGTTCAACCGGGACTAGCCTACGAGCAGTACTTC

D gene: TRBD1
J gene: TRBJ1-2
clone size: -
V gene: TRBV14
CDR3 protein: CASSDRQGPNYGYTF
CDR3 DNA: TGTGCCAGCAGCGACCGACAGGGGCCTAACTATGGCTACACCTTC

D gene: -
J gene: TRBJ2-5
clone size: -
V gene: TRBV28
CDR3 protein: CATTGSRLGTQYF
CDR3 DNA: TGTGCCACGACGGGGAGCCGGTTAGGGACCCAGTACTTC

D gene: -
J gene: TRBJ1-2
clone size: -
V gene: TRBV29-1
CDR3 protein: CSVERGGYGYTF
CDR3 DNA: TGCAGCGTTGAGAGGGGGGGCTATGGCTACACCTTC

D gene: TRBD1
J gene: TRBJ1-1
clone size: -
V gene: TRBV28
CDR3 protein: CASSLSGSLGTANTEAFF
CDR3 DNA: TGTGCCAGCAGTTTATCAGGGTCGCTGGGGACAGCAAACACTGAAGCTTTCTTT

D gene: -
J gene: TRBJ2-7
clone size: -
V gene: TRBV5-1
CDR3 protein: CASSWWGGTSVYEQYF
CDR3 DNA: TGCGCCAGCAGCTGGTGGGGAGGGACATCAGTTTACGAGCAGTACTTC

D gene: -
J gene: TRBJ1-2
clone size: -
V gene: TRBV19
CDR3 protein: CASNPSMGGRSYGYTF
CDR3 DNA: TGTGCCAGTAACCCCTCTATGGGGGGACGGAGCTATGGCTACACCTTC

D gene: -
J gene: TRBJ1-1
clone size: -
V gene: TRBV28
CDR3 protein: CASSLGSGTEAFF
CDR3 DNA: TGTGCCAGCAGTTTGGGTTCGGGCACTGAAGCTTTCTTT

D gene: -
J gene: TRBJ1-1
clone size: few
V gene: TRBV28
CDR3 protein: CASSLEVTEAFF
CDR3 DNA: TGTGCCAGCAGTTTAGAGGTCACTGAAGCTTTCTTT

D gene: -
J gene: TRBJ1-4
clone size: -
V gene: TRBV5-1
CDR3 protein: CASSSHPTLIDSRNEKLFF
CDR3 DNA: TGCGCCAGCAGCTCTCACCCAACCCTTATCGACAGTCGTAATGAAAAACTGTTTTTT

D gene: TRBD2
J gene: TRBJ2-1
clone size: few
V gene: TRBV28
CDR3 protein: CASSSPTLAGGFNEQFF
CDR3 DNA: TGTGCCAGCAGTTCCCCCACACTAGCGGGGGGATTCAATGAGCAGTTCTTC

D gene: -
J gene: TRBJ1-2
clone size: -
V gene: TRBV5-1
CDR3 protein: CASSLDVEIYGYTF
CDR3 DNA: TGCGCCAGCAGCTTGGATGTAGAGATATACGGCTACACCTTC

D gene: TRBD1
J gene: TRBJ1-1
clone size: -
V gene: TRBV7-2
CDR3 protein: CASSLWRDRRTKNTEAFF
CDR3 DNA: TGTGCCAGCAGCTTATGGCGGGACAGGCGTACCAAGAACACTGAAGCTTTCTTT

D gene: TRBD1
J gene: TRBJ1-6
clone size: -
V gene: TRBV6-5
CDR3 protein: CASRTGGQSPLHF
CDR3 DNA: TGTGCCAGCAGGACAGGGGGCCAATCACCCCTCCACTTT

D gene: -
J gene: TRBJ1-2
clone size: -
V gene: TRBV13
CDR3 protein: CASSSTVGSLGYTF
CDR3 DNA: TGTGCCAGCAGCTCGACAGTTGGAAGTCTTGGCTACACCTTC

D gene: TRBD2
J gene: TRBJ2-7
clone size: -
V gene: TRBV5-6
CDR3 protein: CASSLWKTSGTYEQYF
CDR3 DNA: TGTGCCAGCAGCTTATGGAAAACTAGCGGTACCTACGAGCAGTACTTC

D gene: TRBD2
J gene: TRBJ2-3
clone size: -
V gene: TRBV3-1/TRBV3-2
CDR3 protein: CASSHSSGGRTQYF
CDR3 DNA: TGTGCCAGCAGCCATTCAAGCGGGGGTCGAACGCAGTATTTT

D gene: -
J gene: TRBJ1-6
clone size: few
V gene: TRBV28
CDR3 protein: CASKTSSYNSPLHF
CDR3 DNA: TGTGCCAGCAAAACGAGCTCCTATAATTCACCCCTCCACTTT

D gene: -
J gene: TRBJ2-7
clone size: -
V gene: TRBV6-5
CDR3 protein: CASSPSTGSSYEQYF
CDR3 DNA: TGTGCCAGCAGTCCATCTACAGGGAGCTCCTACGAGCAGTACTTC

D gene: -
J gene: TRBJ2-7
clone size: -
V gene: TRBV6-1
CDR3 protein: CASSEAFNYEQYF
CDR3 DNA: TGTGCCAGCAGTGAAGCTTTTAACTACGAGCAGTACTTC

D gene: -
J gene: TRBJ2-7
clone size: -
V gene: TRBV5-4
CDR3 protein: CASSRGAAYEQYF
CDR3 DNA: TGTGCCAGCAGCCGCGGGGCGGCCTACGAGCAGTACTTC

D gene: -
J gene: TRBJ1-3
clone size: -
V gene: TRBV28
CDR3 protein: CASSLSGSSGNTIYF
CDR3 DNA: TGTGCCAGCAGTTTATCCGGGTCCTCTGGAAACACCATATATTTT

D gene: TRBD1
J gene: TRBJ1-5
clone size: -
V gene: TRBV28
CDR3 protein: CASRSTGEVQPQHF
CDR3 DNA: TGTGCCAGCAGGTCGACAGGGGAGGTTCAGCCCCAGCATTTT

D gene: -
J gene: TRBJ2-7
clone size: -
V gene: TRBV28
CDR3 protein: CASSLIQERYEQYF
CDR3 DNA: TGTGCCAGCAGTTTGATACAGGAGCGCTACGAGCAGTACTTC

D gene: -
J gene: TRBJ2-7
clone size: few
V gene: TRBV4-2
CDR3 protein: CASSQGAGLNEQYF
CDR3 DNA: TGTGCCAGCAGCCAAGGTGCGGGGCTTAACGAGCAGTACTTC

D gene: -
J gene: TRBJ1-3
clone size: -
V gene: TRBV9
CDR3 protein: CASSVDPSGGLTSGNTIYF
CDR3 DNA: TGTGCCAGCAGCGTAGATCCCTCAGGAGGACTGACCTCTGGAAACACCATATATTTT

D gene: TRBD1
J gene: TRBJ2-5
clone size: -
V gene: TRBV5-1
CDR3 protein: CASSPAARQGETQYF
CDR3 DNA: TGCGCCAGCAGCCCCGCCGCCCGACAGGGGGAGACCCAGTACTTC

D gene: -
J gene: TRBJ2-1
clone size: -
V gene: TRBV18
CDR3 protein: CASSDYNNEQFF
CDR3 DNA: TGTGCCAGCTCAGACTACAACAATGAGCAGTTCTTC

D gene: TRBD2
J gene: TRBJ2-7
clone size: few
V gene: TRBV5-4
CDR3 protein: CASSPGGTYEQYF
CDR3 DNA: TGTGCCAGCAGCCCGGGGGGGACCTACGAGCAGTACTTC

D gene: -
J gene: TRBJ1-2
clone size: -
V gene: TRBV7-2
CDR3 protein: CASSLAGLSTPNYGYTF
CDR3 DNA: TGTGCCAGCAGCTTAGCGGGACTGTCAACTCCAAACTATGGCTACACCTTC

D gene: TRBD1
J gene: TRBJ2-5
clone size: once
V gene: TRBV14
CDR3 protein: CASSPITGDRGSRETQYF
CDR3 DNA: TGTGCCAGCAGCCCGATCACTGGGGACAGGGGGTCCCGGGAGACCCAGTACTTC